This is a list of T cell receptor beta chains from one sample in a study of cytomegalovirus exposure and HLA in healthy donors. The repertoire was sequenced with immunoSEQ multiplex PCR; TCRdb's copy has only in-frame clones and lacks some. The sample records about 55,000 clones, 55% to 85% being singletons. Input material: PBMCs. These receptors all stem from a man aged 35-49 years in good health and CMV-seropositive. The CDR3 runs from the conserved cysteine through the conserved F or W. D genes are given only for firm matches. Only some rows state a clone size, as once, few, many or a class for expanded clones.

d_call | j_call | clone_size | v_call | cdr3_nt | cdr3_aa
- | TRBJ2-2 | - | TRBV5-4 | TGTGCCAGCTCTAGCAGGCTACCAAACACCGGGGAGCTGTTTTTT | CASSSRLPNTGELFF
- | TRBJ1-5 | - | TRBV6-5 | TGTGCCAGCACCAGGGGCGCAAATCAGCCCCAGCATTTT | CASTRGANQPQHF
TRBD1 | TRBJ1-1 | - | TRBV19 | TGTGCCAGTAGGGGGGACAGGGCTCTTAGGACTGAAGCTTTCTTT | CASRGDRALRTEAFF
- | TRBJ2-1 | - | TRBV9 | TGTGCCAGCAGCGTAGGGGTAGGGGGGGGCTCCTACAATGAGCAGTTCTTC | CASSVGVGGGSYNEQFF
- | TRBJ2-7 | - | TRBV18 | TGTGCCAGCTCACCGCAGGGCTCCTACGAGCAGTACTTC | CASSPQGSYEQYF
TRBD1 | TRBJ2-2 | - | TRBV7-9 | TGTGCCAGCAGCTTTTTCCAGGGGGCCTCCGGGGAGCTGTTTTTT | CASSFFQGASGELFF
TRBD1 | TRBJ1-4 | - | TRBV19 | TGTGCCAGTAGTACCCAGGGGGAATATGAAAAACTGTTTTTT | CASSTQGEYEKLFF
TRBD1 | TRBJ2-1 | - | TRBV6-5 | TGTGCCAGCAGCACCGGGACAGGGGGACTGGATGAGCAGTTCTTC | CASSTGTGGLDEQFF
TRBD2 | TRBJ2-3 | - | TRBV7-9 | TGTGCCAGCAGCCCCGGACTAGCGGGGGGAGGAGATACGCAGTATTTT | CASSPGLAGGGDTQYF
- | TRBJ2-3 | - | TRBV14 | TGTGCCAGCAGCCAAGGCGGCCCCACAGATACGCAGTATTTT | CASSQGGPTDTQYF
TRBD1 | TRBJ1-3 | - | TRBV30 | TGTGCCTGGGGACAGGGGGACGGAAACACCATATATTTT | CAWGQGDGNTIYF
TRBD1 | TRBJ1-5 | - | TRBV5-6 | TGTGCCAGCAGCTTGGCAGGGGGCGCGGGAAGCAATCAGCCCCAGCATTTT | CASSLAGGAGSNQPQHF
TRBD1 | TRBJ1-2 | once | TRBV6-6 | TGTGCCAGCAGCCCCGGGACAGGGTATGGCTACACCTTC | CASSPGTGYGYTF
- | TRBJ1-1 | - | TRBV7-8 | TGTGCCAGCAGCTTAGGCGGGGGCCTGAACACTGAAGCTTTCTTT | CASSLGGGLNTEAFF
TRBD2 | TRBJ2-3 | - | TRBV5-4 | TGTGCCAGCAGCTACGGAGCGGGGGGTAGCACAGATACGCAGTATTTT | CASSYGAGGSTDTQYF
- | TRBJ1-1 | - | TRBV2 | TGTGCCAGCAGAGCAGACATGAACACTGAAGCTTTCTTT | CASRADMNTEAFF
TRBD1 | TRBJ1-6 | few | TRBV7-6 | TGTGCCAGCAGCACCCGAGGGGCAGGGGGCGGTTCACCCCTCCACTTT | CASSTRGAGGGSPLHF
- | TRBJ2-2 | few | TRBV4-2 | TGTGCCAGCAGCCAGACAGAAGCCGGGGAGCTGTTTTTT | CASSQTEAGELFF
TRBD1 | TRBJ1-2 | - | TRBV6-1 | TGTGCCAGCAGTGAGGGACAGGGACGTGGCTACACCTTC | CASSEGQGRGYTF
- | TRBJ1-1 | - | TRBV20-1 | TGCAGTGCGGCAGGGACTGAAGCTTTCTTT | CSAAGTEAFF
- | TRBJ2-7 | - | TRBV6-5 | TGTGCCAAGGCGGGGGCCCCCAAATACGAGCAGTACTTC | CAKAGAPKYEQYF
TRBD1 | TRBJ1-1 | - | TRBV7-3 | TGTGCCAGCAGCCGAGACAGGGGAGGAACTGAAGCTTTCTTT | CASSRDRGGTEAFF
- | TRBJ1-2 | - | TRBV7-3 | TGTGCCAGCAGCCTAAACGGTGTCTATGGCTACACCTTC | CASSLNGVYGYTF
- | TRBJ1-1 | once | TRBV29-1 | TGCAGCGTTGAAGTAGGGCGGACTAACACTGAAGCTTTCTTT | CSVEVGRTNTEAFF
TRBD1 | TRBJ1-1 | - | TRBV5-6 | TGTGCCAGCAGCTCGACAGGGATGGTTACTGAAGCTTTCTTT | CASSSTGMVTEAFF
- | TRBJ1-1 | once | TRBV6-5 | TGTGCCAGCAGTTCCCCAGGGAATCCTATGAACACTGAAGCTTTCTTT | CASSSPGNPMNTEAFF
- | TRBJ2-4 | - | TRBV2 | TGTGCCAGCAGGGGGGACACCAAAAACATTCAGTACTTC | CASRGDTKNIQYF
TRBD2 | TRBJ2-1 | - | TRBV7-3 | TGTGCCAGCAGCCCAAGGACTAGCGGGAGTTGGAATGAGCAGTTCTTC | CASSPRTSGSWNEQFF
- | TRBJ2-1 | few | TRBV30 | TGTGCCTGGAGTGGGGGGGAGGGGGCCTACAATGAGCAGTTCTTC | CAWSGGEGAYNEQFF